Below are 25 T cell receptor beta chains sequenced from a single sample in a study of B cell selection in AIRE deficiency. Sorted regulatory T cells were CD4-positive, CD25-high and CD127-low or negative. Data came from immunoSEQ multiplex PCR; TCRdb stores just in-frame clones and leaves some out. The sample includes around 14,000 clones, roughly 91% seen only once; the top ten take roughly 1%. Material: Tregs sorted from PBMCs. All receptors derive from a human donor with AIRE deficiency.

This clone appeared a single time. The chain carries TRBV19 and TRBJ1-6; TRBD1 aligns across 7 bases. The CDR3 is 17 residues long. Unmatched junction bases numbered 10, after V lost 3 bases and J lost 5 bases. Germline-derived CDR1 and CDR2 are LNHDA and SQIVND (reference sequence). The CDR3 DNA follows: TGTGCCAGTAGTATCGGGAAGAGGGACAGTGATAATTCACCCCTCCACTTT. Protein: CASSIGKRDSDNSPLHF.

The gene calls are TRBV7-7 and TRBJ2-5; D unclear. Germline assignment: CDR1 SSHAT and CDR2 FNYEAQ (reference sequence). The length of the CDR3 is 14 residues. Trimming left V 5 bases short and J 1 base short, with 11 bases between. CDR3 in amino acids: CASSNQASQETQYF. CDR3 DNA sequence: TGTGCCAGCAGCAACCAGGCGTCCCAAGAGACCCAGTACTTC.

V and J are TRBV20-1 and TRBJ1-4; D call uncertain. Trimming took 7 bases from V and 5 from J, leaving 8 bases between them. CDR1 and CDR2 from the germline V gene are DFQATT and SNEGSKA (reference sequence). The CDR3 spans 11 residues. The CDR3 spells CSVAVNEKLFF. CDR3 DNA sequence: TGCAGTGTGGCGGTCAATGAAAAACTGTTTTTT.

V is TRBV29-1 and J is TRBJ2-1; D might be TRBD2 (5 bases). The V gene's germline CDR1 is SQVTM and CDR2 ANQGSEA. Deletions cut 6 bases from V and 1 base from J, with 19 bases between. This CDR3 comprises 16 residues. The CDR3 DNA follows: TGCAGCGTCGCAAAACCACAGCGGAGTTCCTACAATGAGCAGTTCTTC. Amino acid sequence: CSVAKPQRSSYNEQFF.

This chain connects TRBV18 to TRBJ1-1; 7 nucleotides agree with TRBD1. Germline-derived CDR1 and CDR2 are KGHSH and LQKENI. The CDR3 contains 14 residues. V lost 4 bases to trimming and J lost 0 bases; unmatched junction nucleotides: 2. The CDR3 DNA reads TGTGCCAGCTCACAGGGACAGATGAACACTGAAGCTTTCTTT. Residues: CASSQGQMNTEAFF.

The chain employs TRBV28 and TRBJ2-5, with TRBD2 identical over 14 bases. The CDR3 contains 15 residues. The ends lost 8 bases at V and 5 bases at J; junction bases unmatched: 7. Germline-derived CDR1 and CDR2 are MDHEN and SYDVKM. The CDR3 DNA sequence: TGTGCCAGCCAGACTAGCGGGAGGGCAGGGGAGACCCAGTACTTC. The encoded protein is CASQTSGRAGETQYF.

The V and J genes are TRBV4-2 and TRBJ2-5; 8 bases align to TRBD2. This CDR3 is built from 15 residues. V gave up 0 bases and J gave up 6 bases; unmatched junction bases: 6. The germline CDR1 and CDR2 sequences are LGHNA and YNFKEQ. DNA for the CDR3: TGTGCCAGCAGCCAAGAGTCCGGACTAGCAAAGACCCAGTACTTC. This gives the protein CASSQESGLAKTQYF.

The chain carries TRBV19 and TRBJ2-1, with 7 bases lining up with TRBD2. CDR1 LNHDA and CDR2 SQIVND come from the germline V gene (reference sequence). The CDR3 spans 15 residues. V gave up 2 bases and J gave up 8 bases; unmatched junction bases: 9. The chain's CDR3 is CASSISSGNADEQFF. CDR3 bases: TGTGCCAGTAGTATATCCAGCGGGAACGCCGATGAGCAGTTCTTC.

The chain recombines TRBV12-5 with TRBJ2-1; D is ambiguous. The CDR3 consists of 15 residues. V was pared by 0 bases and J by 10 bases, with 16 bases between. Germline V gene data show CDR1 as LGHNT and CDR2 as FRNRAP. The chain's CDR3 is CASGLVSPGVAEQFF. The CDR3 region has the DNA TGTGCTAGTGGTTTGGTATCCCCCGGTGTCGCCGAGCAGTTCTTC.

The V call is TRBV6-5, the J call TRBJ2-7; 7 bases are a match to TRBD2. With V trimmed by 2 bases and J by 4 bases, 5 bases remained unmatched. This CDR3 is 14 amino acids long. Germline lookup yields CDR1 MNHEY and CDR2 SVGAGI. The CDR3 DNA is TGTGCCAGCAGTTACGGCGGGAGAGGATACGAGCAGTACTTC. This gives the protein CASSYGGRGYEQYF.

The chain has TRBV5-1 and TRBJ2-6; TRBD1 matches 8 bases. Germline CDR1 is SGHRS and CDR2 is YFSETQ. The V gene end was trimmed by 0 bases and the J gene end by 1 base; junction bases not matched to a gene: 0. The CDR3 runs 16 residues. DNA for the CDR3: TGCGCCAGCAGCTTGGGGACAGGGTCTGGGGCCAACGTCCTGACTTTC. It yields the protein CASSLGTGSGANVLTF. Filled out from reference TRBV5-1 and TRBJ2-6, the complete variable domain reads KAGVTQTPRYLIKTRGQQVTLSCSPISGHRSVSWYQQTPGQGLQFLFEYFSETQRNKGNFPGRFSGRQFSNSRSEMNVSTLELGDSALYLCASSLGTGSGANVLTFGAGSRLTVL.

The CDR3 DNA is TGTGCCAGCAGCTTAGGTGTTTATGGCTACACCTTC. Translating gives CASSLGVYGYTF. This chain joins TRBV7-1 and TRBJ1-2, with D uncertain. TRBV7-1 counts as an open reading frame of uncertain function. The CDR3 consists of 12 residues. Trimming pared 4 bases from V and 5 bases from J, leaving 8 bases between.

This rearrangement joins TRBV2 to TRBJ2-7; no firm D call. The CDR3 loop spans 10 amino acids. V lost 5 bases and J lost 3, with 2 bases in between. CDR1 is SNHLY and CDR2 is FYNNEI in the germline V gene. The CDR3 spells CASSYYEQYF. The CDR3 DNA sequence: TGTGCCAGCAGTTACTACGAGCAGTACTTC.

This clone was seen just once. The chain recombines TRBV27 with TRBJ2-7, with D perhaps matching TRBD2 (7 bases). The germline V and J ends were trimmed by 6 bases and 5 bases, with 20 bases remaining between them. This CDR3 contains 15 residues. Per germline, CDR1 MNHEY and CDR2 SMNVEV (reference sequence). CDR3 DNA: TGTGCCAGCAGGAATACCTGGACAGCGGGAAACGAGCAGTACTTC. It specifies CASRNTWTAGNEQYF.

The rearrangement joins TRBV5-5 to TRBJ1-6, with 9 bases matching TRBD1. Germline V gene sequence: CDR1 SGHKS, CDR2 YYEKEE (reference sequence). V lost 4 bases and J lost 0; bases outside the gene matches: 8. The CDR3 loop spans 18 amino acids. CDR3 DNA sequence: TGTGCCAGCAGCCTTAGGGCGGACAGGGGCTCCTATAATTCACCCCTCCACTTT. This encodes CASSLRADRGSYNSPLHF. Filled out from reference TRBV5-5 and TRBJ1-6, the complete variable domain reads DAGVTQSPTHLIKTRGQQVTLRCSPISGHKSVSWYQQVLGQGPQFIFQYYEKEERGRGNFPDRFSARQFPNYSSELNVNALLLGDSALYLCASSLRADRGSYNSPLHFGNGTRLTVT.

V gene TRBV18 combines with J gene TRBJ2-7; 12 bases agree with TRBD2. The trim removed 3 bases at V and 3 bases at J, leaving 3 bases unmatched. The CDR3 consists of 15 residues. Germline V gives CDR1 KGHSH, CDR2 LQKENI. The CDR3 here is CASSPRTSGVYEQYF. The CDR3 DNA is TGTGCCAGCTCACCCAGGACTAGCGGGGTCTACGAGCAGTACTTC.

The chain has TRBV7-9 and TRBJ2-6; 10 nucleotides align to TRBD2. CDR1 and CDR2 from the germline V gene are SEHNR and FQNEAQ (reference sequence). V was pared by 5 bases and J by 2 bases, with 6 bases of the junction left unmatched. The CDR3 has 17 amino acids. This CDR3 is CASSISTSGTGANVLTF. Written as DNA, the CDR3 is TGTGCCAGCAGCATTAGTACTAGCGGGACTGGGGCCAACGTCCTGACTTTC.

The count of this clone is one. The chain joins TRBV5-5 to TRBJ2-3; 7 nucleotides match TRBD2. CDR3 length: 19 residues. Looked up from germline, CDR1 is SGHKS and CDR2 is YYEKEE (reference sequence). Unmatched junction bases numbered 16, after V lost 2 bases and J lost 1 base. The CDR3 region has the DNA TGTGCCAGCAGCTTACGGGCAGCGCGGGCTAGCGGACGCACAGATACGCAGTATTTT. Translation: CASSLRAARASGRTDTQYF.

The chain links TRBV4-1 to TRBJ2-3, with 11 bases aligning to TRBD1. V shed 0 bases and J 4 bases; nucleotides not matched to a gene: 6. CDR1 and CDR2 from the germline V gene are MGHRA and YSYEKL. This CDR3 is 17 amino acids long. CDR3 bases: TGCGCCAGCAGCCAAGATCCGGGACAGGGGGTCGCAGATACGCAGTATTTT. Its translation is CASSQDPGQGVADTQYF.

The chain combines TRBV28 with TRBJ2-1; 8 bases align to TRBD1. J gave up 0 bases and V 1 base, and 5 bases lay outside the gene matches. Germline V gene sequence: CDR1 MDHEN, CDR2 SYDVKM. The CDR3 spans 17 residues. The CDR3 protein is CASSLSGQGRSYNEQFF. CDR3 DNA: TGTGCCAGCAGTTTATCTGGACAGGGCCGCTCCTACAATGAGCAGTTCTTC.

The V call is TRBV5-3, the J call TRBJ1-4; D is unclear. TRBV5-3 is an ORF, and what it does is uncertain. V shed 8 bases and J shed 6 bases, with 14 bases lying between them. The length of the CDR3 is 13 residues. CDR3 DNA sequence: TGTGCCAGCAAAAACTTATCGGATGAAAAACTGTTTTTT. Encoded protein: CASKNLSDEKLFF.

This clone has only a few counts. The rearrangement joins TRBV20-1 to TRBJ1-1; D is uncertain. The CDR3 has 11 amino acids. The germline V gene has CDR1 DFQATT and CDR2 SNEGSKA (reference sequence). V lost 4 bases and J lost 2, with 5 bases in between. In DNA, the CDR3 is TGCAGTGCTAAGTTCAACACTGAAGCTTTCTTT. Its protein is CSAKFNTEAFF.

This clone was seen once. This chain connects TRBV6-5 to TRBJ2-1; the match to TRBD2 covers 9 bases. The CDR3 is 16 residues long. Germline V lookup: CDR1 MNHEY, CDR2 SVGAGI. The trim removed 2 bases at V and 1 base at J, leaving 3 bases unmatched. The CDR3 protein is CASSYTSGLSYNEQFF. In DNA, the CDR3 is TGTGCCAGCAGTTACACTAGCGGGCTGTCCTACAATGAGCAGTTCTTC.

The rearrangement joins TRBV2 to TRBJ2-2, with 8 bases identical to TRBD2. Germline V gene data show CDR1 as SNHLY and CDR2 as FYNNEI. The V segment lost 2 bases and the J segment 6 bases; nucleotides outside the gene matches: 11. This CDR3 is built from 17 residues. CDR3 coding DNA: TGTGCCAGCAGTGAATATCTCGGAGTAGCGGGACCCGGGGAGCTGTTTTTT. Encoded protein: CASSEYLGVAGPGELFF.

The chain joins TRBV4-3 to TRBJ2-1; D is uncertain. The CDR3 runs 17 residues. Germline CDR1 LGHNA, CDR2 YSLEER. Trimming took off 1 base at V and 7 bases at J, with 20 bases between the two ends. The chain's CDR3 is CASSQVMAPVIQNEQFF. The CDR3 coding sequence is TGCGCCAGCAGCCAAGTGATGGCCCCAGTGATTCAGAATGAGCAGTTCTTC.